Presented here are 10 T cell receptor beta chains from one specimen sequenced in a study of blood T cell repertoires in COVID-19. TCRdb keeps only in-frame clones here, not all; method: immunoSEQ multiplex PCR. Here the sample spans 270,000 or so clones, roughly 86% being singletons. The sequencing input was PBMCs or T cells enriched from blood (not recorded which). The origin of the receptors is a woman aged 18-29 years who had recovered from COVID-19.

CDR3 nucleotides: TGTGCCAGCCGCTGGAGGGACACTGAAGCTTTCTTT. This translates into CASRWRDTEAFF. The chain recombines TRBV11-2 with TRBJ1-1; D not certain. The CDR3 totals 12 residues. With 8 bases removed from V and 3 bases from J, the gap between germline ends came to 10 bases. CDR1 SGHAT and CDR2 FQNNGV come from the germline V gene.

The chain links TRBV10-3 to TRBJ2-1, with 9 bases that match TRBD2. The trim removed 4 bases at V and 4 bases at J, leaving 8 bases unmatched. In germline, CDR1 is ENHRY, CDR2 SYGVKD. This CDR3 is 16 amino acids long. DNA for the CDR3: TGTGCCATCAGTGTCTGGCGGGAGGGCCTTTACAATGAGCAGTTCTTC. Translating gives CAISVWREGLYNEQFF.

The chain is built from TRBV25-1 and TRBJ1-2; weak D call: TRBD1 (6 bases). CDR3 size: 17 residues. Trimming left V 0 bases short and J 7 bases short, with 21 bases between. The germline V gene encodes CDR1 MGHDK and CDR2 SYGVNS. CDR3 nucleotide sequence: TGTGCCAGCAGTGAATATCAGGGACCCGAGGGGGTAGGTGGCTACACCTTC. Translated: CASSEYQGPEGVGGYTF.

This clone appeared a single time. The rearrangement joins TRBV27 to TRBJ2-5, with 7 positions matching TRBD1. The CDR3 is 13 amino acids. V shed 7 bases and J 1 base; nucleotides not matched to a gene: 3. Looked up from germline, CDR1 is MNHEY and CDR2 is SMNVEV (reference sequence). CDR3 protein: CASKGTAQETQYF. The CDR3 DNA reads TGTGCCAGCAAGGGGACAGCCCAAGAGACCCAGTACTTC.

Only a few counts were recorded for this clone. The J gene is TRBJ2-3, the V gene TRBV5-1; D not resolved. The CDR3 has 14 residues. Germline CDR1 and CDR2: SGHRS and YFSETQ. V was cut by 0 bases and J by 8 bases, with 13 bases left in between. CDR3 sequence: CASSLDLSQATQYF. CDR3 DNA sequence: TGCGCCAGCAGCTTGGATCTTTCCCAGGCTACGCAGTATTTT. Using reference TRBV5-1 and TRBJ2-3 for the parts outside the CDR3, the full variable domain is KAGVTQTPRYLIKTRGQQVTLSCSPISGHRSVSWYQQTPGQGLQFLFEYFSETQRNKGNFPGRFSGRQFSNSRSEMNVSTLELGDSALYLCASSLDLSQATQYFGPGTRLTVL.

The chain is built from TRBV6-5 and TRBJ1-5; 7 bases map to TRBD1. Germline-derived CDR1 and CDR2 are MNHEY and SVGAGI. The CDR3 has 15 residues. J lost 3 bases, V lost 6 bases, and 8 bases had no gene match. CDR3 protein: CASRAGQFNNQPQHF. As DNA, the CDR3 is TGTGCCAGCAGGGCGGGACAGTTCAACAATCAGCCCCAGCATTTT.

This clone was picked up a small number of times. This chain joins TRBV27 and TRBJ2-7; 10 bases align to TRBD2. This CDR3 region has 15 residues. V dropped 4 bases and J dropped 3; count of bases not matched to a gene: 6. Germline V CDR1 and CDR2: MNHEY, SMNVEV (reference sequence). CDR3 in amino acids: CASSSRSGRNYEQYF. CDR3 DNA sequence: TGTGCCAGCAGTTCCCGTAGCGGGAGGAACTACGAGCAGTACTTC.

This sequence joins TRBV7-3 and TRBJ2-2; a weak D match, TRBD2 (5 bases). V was cut by 2 bases and J by 0 bases, with 10 bases left in between. The CDR3 covers 16 residues. Germline V lookup: CDR1 SGHTA, CDR2 FQGTGA. The CDR3 DNA follows: TGTGCCAGCAGCTTACCTACTAGAGCGAACACCGGGGAGCTGTTTTTT. Protein: CASSLPTRANTGELFF.

CDR3 coding DNA: TGTGCCAGCAGTTATAAACCAGGACTAGCGGGGACGGGGGGAGACAATGAGCAGTTCTTC. Translating it yields CASSYKPGLAGTGGDNEQFF. This sequence joins TRBV2 and TRBJ2-1; TRBD2 matches 12 bases. The germline CDR1 and CDR2 sequences are SNHLY and FYNNEI. The ends lost 5 bases at V and 5 bases at J; junction bases unmatched: 19. This CDR3 is 20 amino acids long.

The chain carries TRBV28 and TRBJ2-7; D is perhaps TRBD2 (6 bases). CDR1 and CDR2 from the germline V gene are MDHEN and SYDVKM. The V and J ends lost 4 bases and 0 bases respectively, with 13 bases between them. The CDR3 loop spans 15 amino acids. The CDR3 DNA reads TGTGCCAGCAGTTCCGGGACTGCCAGCTCCTACGAGCAGTACTTC. It encodes CASSSGTASSYEQYF.